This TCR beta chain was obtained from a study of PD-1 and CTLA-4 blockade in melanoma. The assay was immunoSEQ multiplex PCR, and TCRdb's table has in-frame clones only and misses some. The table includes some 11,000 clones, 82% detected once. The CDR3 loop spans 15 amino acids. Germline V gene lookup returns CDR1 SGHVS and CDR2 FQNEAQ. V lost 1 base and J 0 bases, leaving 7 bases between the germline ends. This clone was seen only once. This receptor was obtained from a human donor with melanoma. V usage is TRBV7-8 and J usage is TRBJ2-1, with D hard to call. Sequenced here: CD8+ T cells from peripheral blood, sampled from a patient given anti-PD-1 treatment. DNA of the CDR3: TGTGCCAGCAGCTTAGTAGAGAGCTCCTACAATGAGCAGTTCTTC. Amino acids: CASSLVESSYNEQFF.